Sequencing of this T cell receptor beta chain was carried out in a study of technical replicates of blood from a handful of donors. Clones were read by immunoSEQ multiplex PCR, and TCRdb kept only the in-frame ones, dropping some. The data show 95,000 to 100,000 clones, approximately 96% seen once. The CDR3 loop spans 15 amino acids. Trimming cost V 3 bases and J 6 bases; bases outside gene matches: 4. Per the germline V gene, CDR1 is SGHVS and CDR2 is FNYEAQ. The sequencing sample was made of T cells isolated from PBMCs. The clonotype was recovered from a human donor in good health. The chain is built from TRBV7-6 and TRBJ2-1; 11 bases are shared with TRBD2. As DNA, the CDR3 is TGTGCCAGCAGCTTCACCGGGACTAGCGGCAATGAGCAGTTCTTC. Amino acids: CASSFTGTSGNEQFF.